The 5 T cell receptor beta chains given below trace back to one sample, sequenced in a study of shared clonotypes between healthy human individuals. Sequencing was performed with immunoSEQ multiplex PCR; in TCRdb, only in-frame clones are kept and a portion is missing. The top ten clones hold 13% of a sample with nearly 500,000 clones, over 65% of them seen once. Sample: PBMCs. All receptors derive from a woman between 35 and 50 years old in good health. Some clones in this sample may be carry-over from other donors' samples.

The chain employs TRBV13 and TRBJ2-4; 9 bases are shared with TRBD1. Germline V gene data show CDR1 as PRHDT and CDR2 as FYEKMQ (reference sequence). J lost 5 bases, V lost 5 bases, and 13 bases had no gene match. The CDR3 contains 17 residues. The CDR3 region has the DNA TGTGCCAGCAGCCCCTGGGGCGACAGGGGGTCGGAAAACATTCAGTACTTC. This translates into CASSPWGDRGSENIQYF.

The chain links TRBV7-8 to TRBJ2-7; unclear D gene. The V end lost 5 bases, the J end lost 6 bases, and 14 bases lay between the germline ends. The germline V gene has CDR1 SGHVS and CDR2 FQNEAQ. The CDR3 has 13 amino acids. DNA for the CDR3: TGTGCCAGCAGCCGCGGTCCCTCCAGCGAGCAGTACTTC. Translation gives CASSRGPSSEQYF.

On this clone itself: This CDR3 is also generated by other DNA sequences in the sample. V usage is TRBV7-9 and J usage is TRBJ2-7; 9 positions match TRBD2. The CDR3 loop spans 14 amino acids. V was pared by 1 base and J by 4 bases, with 2 bases of the junction left unmatched. The germline CDR1 and CDR2 sequences are SEHNR and FQNEAQ (reference sequence). The CDR3 protein is CASSLGGLAYEQYF. DNA of the CDR3: TGTGCCAGCAGCTTAGGGGGACTAGCTTACGAGCAGTACTTC.

This clone was seen just once. In nucleotides, the CDR3 is TGTGCCAGCAAAGAACAGGGGATGAACACTGAAGCTTTCTTT. Protein: CASKEQGMNTEAFF. The chain couples TRBV27 to TRBJ1-1, with 7 bases fitting TRBD1. The length of the CDR3 is 14 residues. Germline V gene lookup returns CDR1 MNHEY and CDR2 SMNVEV (reference sequence). Losses at the gene ends were 7 bases for V and 0 bases for J; bases not matched to a gene: 5.

The J gene is TRBJ1-4, the V gene TRBV7-9, with 9 bases aligning to TRBD1. The CDR3 spans 15 residues. With 3 bases clipped from V and 3 bases from J, the junction kept 2 bases outside the gene matches. From germline, CDR1 is SEHNR and CDR2 FQNEAQ (reference sequence). This CDR3 reads CASSFDRGSNEKLFF. Here the CDR3 DNA reads TGTGCCAGCAGCTTCGACAGGGGGTCTAATGAAAAACTGTTTTTT.